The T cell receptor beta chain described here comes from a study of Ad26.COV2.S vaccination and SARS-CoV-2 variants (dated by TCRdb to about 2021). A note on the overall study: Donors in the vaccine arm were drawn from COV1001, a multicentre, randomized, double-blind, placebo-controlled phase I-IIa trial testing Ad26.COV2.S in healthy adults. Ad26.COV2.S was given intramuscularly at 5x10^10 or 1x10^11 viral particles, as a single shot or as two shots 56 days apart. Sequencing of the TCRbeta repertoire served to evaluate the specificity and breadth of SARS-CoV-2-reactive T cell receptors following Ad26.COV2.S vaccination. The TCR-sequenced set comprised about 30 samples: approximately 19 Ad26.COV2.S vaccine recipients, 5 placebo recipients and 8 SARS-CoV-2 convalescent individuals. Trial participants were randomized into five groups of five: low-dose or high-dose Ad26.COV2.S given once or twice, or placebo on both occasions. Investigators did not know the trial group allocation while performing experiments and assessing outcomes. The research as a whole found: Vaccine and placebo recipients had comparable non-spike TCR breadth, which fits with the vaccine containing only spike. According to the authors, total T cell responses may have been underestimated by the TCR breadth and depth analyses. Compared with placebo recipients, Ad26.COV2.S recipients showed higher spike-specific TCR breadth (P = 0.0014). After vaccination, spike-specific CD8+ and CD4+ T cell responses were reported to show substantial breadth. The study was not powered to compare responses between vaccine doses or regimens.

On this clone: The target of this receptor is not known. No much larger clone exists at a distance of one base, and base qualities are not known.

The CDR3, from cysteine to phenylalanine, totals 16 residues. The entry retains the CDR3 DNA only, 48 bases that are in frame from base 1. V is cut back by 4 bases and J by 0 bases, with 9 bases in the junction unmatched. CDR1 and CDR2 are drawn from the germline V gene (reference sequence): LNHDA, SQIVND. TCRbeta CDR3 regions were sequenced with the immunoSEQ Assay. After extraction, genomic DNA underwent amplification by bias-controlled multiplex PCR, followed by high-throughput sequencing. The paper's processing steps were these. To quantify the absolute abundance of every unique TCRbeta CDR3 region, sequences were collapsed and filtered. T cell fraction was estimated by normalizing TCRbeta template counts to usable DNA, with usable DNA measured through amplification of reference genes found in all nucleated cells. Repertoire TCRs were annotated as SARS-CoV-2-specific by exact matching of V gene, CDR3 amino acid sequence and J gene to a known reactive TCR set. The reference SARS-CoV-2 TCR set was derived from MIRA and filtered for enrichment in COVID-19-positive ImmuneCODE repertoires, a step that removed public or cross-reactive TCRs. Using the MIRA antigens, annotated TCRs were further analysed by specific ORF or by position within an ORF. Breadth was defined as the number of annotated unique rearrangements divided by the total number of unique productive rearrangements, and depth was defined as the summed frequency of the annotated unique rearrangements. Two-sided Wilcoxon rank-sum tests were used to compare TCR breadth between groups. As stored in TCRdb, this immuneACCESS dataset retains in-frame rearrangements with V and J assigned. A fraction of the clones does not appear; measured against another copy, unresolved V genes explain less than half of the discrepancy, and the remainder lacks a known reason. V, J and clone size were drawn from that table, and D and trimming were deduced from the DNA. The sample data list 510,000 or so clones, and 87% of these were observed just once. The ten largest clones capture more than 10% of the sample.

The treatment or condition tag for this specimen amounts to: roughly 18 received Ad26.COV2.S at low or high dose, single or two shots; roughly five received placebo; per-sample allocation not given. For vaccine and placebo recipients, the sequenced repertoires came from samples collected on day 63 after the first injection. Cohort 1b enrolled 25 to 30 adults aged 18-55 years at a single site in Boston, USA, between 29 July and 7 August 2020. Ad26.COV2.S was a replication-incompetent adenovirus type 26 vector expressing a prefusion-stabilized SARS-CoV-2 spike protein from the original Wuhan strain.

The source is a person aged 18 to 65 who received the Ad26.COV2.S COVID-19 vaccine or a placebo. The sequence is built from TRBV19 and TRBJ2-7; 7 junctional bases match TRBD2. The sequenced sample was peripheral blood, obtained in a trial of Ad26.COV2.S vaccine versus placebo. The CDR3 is CASSTRFGRSSYEQYF. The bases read TGTGCCAGTAGTACCCGGTTCGGGAGGAGCTCCTACGAGCAGTACTTC.